This passage covers 11 T cell receptor beta chains from one sample sequenced in a study of B cell selection in AIRE deficiency. Only in-frame clones appear in the TCRdb table, and some are missing; sequencing was by immunoSEQ multiplex PCR. The sample records around 22,000 clones, approximately 91% being singletons. The regulatory T cell sort gate was CD4+CD25hiCD127low/negative. The sample comprised CD4+CD25+ Tregs sorted from PBMCs. These receptors were collected from a human donor in good health.

The chain carries TRBV2 and TRBJ2-4, with D tentatively TRBD1 (5 bases). Trimming shortened V by 8 bases and J by 4 bases, and 15 bases separated the two germline ends. The CDR3 spans 14 residues. Per the germline V gene, CDR1 is SNHLY and CDR2 is FYNNEI. The CDR3 reads CASGKGSLKNIQYF. The CDR3, as DNA: TGTGCCAGCGGCAAGGGGTCTCTGAAAAACATTCAGTACTTC.

Here the CDR3 DNA reads TGTGCCAGCAGCCAAGACGGGACTAGCGGGGGGGCAGATACGCAGTATTTT. Translating it yields CASSQDGTSGGADTQYF. The chain uses TRBV4-2 and TRBJ2-3; 16 bases fit TRBD2. Germline CDR1 and CDR2: LGHNA and YNFKEQ. V dropped 0 bases and J dropped 4; count of bases not matched to a gene: 1. The CDR3 extends over 17 amino acids.

This clone was counted a few times. The chain couples TRBV6-1 to TRBJ1-1, with D unresolved. V was clipped by 2 bases and J by 10 bases, with 14 bases between them. The CDR3 length is 13 residues. Germline V gene data show CDR1 as MNHNS and CDR2 as SASEGT. CDR3 sequence: CASSEHGTARAFF. The CDR3 nucleotides are TGTGCCAGCAGTGAACACGGCACCGCCAGAGCTTTCTTT.

The chain couples TRBV30 to TRBJ2-3, with D unclear. The V gene lost 2 bases and the J gene lost 5 bases, with 8 bases spanning the gap. CDR3 length: 12 residues. Germline-derived CDR1 and CDR2 are GTSNPN and SVGIG (reference sequence). CDR3 sequence: CAWSHWGDTQYF. The DNA for the CDR3 is TGTGCCTGGAGTCATTGGGGAGATACGCAGTATTTT.

This chain joins TRBV5-1 and TRBJ2-3; TRBD2 agrees at 8 bases. This CDR3 is built from 12 residues. The ends lost 4 bases at V and 10 bases at J; junction bases unmatched: 5. The germline gives CDR1 SGHRS, CDR2 YFSETQ. CDR3 DNA: TGCGCCAGCAGCCTGACTAGCGCGGCGCAGTATTTT. Amino acid sequence: CASSLTSAAQYF. Looking up the rest from reference TRBV5-1 and TRBJ2-3 gives the full variable domain: KAGVTQTPRYLIKTRGQQVTLSCSPISGHRSVSWYQQTPGQGLQFLFEYFSETQRNKGNFPGRFSGRQFSNSRSEMNVSTLELGDSALYLCASSLTSAAQYFGPGTRLTVL.

CDR3 nucleotides: TGTGCCAGCAGCGCCAAGAAAGGGCCCTACTATGGCTACACCTTC. Encoded protein: CASSAKKGPYYGYTF. This chain connects TRBV7-2 to TRBJ1-2; D gene unclear. Looked up from germline, CDR1 is SGHTA and CDR2 is FQGNSA. The CDR3 spans 15 residues. Trimming pared 5 bases from V and 3 bases from J, leaving 16 bases between.

The chain is built from TRBV19 and TRBJ1-5; 9 nucleotides agree with TRBD1. CDR3 length: 17 amino acids. Germline V gene lookup returns CDR1 LNHDA and CDR2 SQIVND (reference sequence). Unmatched junction bases numbered 13, after V lost 4 bases and J lost 6 bases. The CDR3 spells CASSTTSDRGGFQPQHF. As DNA, the CDR3 is TGTGCCAGTAGTACCACCTCGGACAGGGGAGGTTTTCAGCCCCAGCATTTT.

CDR3 protein: CASSLEAATGELFF. DNA for the CDR3: TGCGCCAGCAGCTTGGAGGCGGCGACCGGGGAGCTGTTTTTT. This chain uses TRBV5-1 with TRBJ2-2; D not resolved. Germline V CDR1 and CDR2: SGHRS, YFSETQ. Trimming took 0 bases from V and 5 from J, leaving 8 bases between them. The CDR3 is made up of 14 amino acids.

J is TRBJ2-1 and V is TRBV7-3; a weak D match, TRBD2 (6 bases). CDR3 length: 17 residues. The V gene's germline CDR1 is SGHTA and CDR2 FQGTGA. Between the trimmed V and J ends, which lost 1 base and 0 bases, there was a span of 13 bases. In nucleotides, the CDR3 is TGTGCCAGCAGCTTAATGGGAACTAGCTCCTCCTACAATGAGCAGTTCTTC. The encoded protein is CASSLMGTSSSYNEQFF.

The rearrangement uses TRBV9 and TRBJ1-2; 11 bases match TRBD1. V dropped 3 bases and J dropped 7; count of bases not matched to a gene: 5. The length of the CDR3 is 14 residues. CDR1 and CDR2 from the germline V gene are SGDLS and YYNGEE. CDR3 region: CASSAGQGAAGYTF. The CDR3, as DNA: TGTGCCAGCAGCGCAGGACAGGGGGCGGCTGGCTACACCTTC.

This chain connects TRBV10-3 to TRBJ2-7; 11 bases agree with TRBD2. The junction had 11 bases not matched to a gene; V was cut back by 11 bases and J by 5 bases. Germline CDR1 is ENHRY and CDR2 is SYGVKD. CDR3 size: 14 residues. The CDR3 DNA is TGTGCCTTAGGTAGCGGGAGGGACTGGGACGAGCAGTACTTC. The encoded protein is CALGSGRDWDEQYF.